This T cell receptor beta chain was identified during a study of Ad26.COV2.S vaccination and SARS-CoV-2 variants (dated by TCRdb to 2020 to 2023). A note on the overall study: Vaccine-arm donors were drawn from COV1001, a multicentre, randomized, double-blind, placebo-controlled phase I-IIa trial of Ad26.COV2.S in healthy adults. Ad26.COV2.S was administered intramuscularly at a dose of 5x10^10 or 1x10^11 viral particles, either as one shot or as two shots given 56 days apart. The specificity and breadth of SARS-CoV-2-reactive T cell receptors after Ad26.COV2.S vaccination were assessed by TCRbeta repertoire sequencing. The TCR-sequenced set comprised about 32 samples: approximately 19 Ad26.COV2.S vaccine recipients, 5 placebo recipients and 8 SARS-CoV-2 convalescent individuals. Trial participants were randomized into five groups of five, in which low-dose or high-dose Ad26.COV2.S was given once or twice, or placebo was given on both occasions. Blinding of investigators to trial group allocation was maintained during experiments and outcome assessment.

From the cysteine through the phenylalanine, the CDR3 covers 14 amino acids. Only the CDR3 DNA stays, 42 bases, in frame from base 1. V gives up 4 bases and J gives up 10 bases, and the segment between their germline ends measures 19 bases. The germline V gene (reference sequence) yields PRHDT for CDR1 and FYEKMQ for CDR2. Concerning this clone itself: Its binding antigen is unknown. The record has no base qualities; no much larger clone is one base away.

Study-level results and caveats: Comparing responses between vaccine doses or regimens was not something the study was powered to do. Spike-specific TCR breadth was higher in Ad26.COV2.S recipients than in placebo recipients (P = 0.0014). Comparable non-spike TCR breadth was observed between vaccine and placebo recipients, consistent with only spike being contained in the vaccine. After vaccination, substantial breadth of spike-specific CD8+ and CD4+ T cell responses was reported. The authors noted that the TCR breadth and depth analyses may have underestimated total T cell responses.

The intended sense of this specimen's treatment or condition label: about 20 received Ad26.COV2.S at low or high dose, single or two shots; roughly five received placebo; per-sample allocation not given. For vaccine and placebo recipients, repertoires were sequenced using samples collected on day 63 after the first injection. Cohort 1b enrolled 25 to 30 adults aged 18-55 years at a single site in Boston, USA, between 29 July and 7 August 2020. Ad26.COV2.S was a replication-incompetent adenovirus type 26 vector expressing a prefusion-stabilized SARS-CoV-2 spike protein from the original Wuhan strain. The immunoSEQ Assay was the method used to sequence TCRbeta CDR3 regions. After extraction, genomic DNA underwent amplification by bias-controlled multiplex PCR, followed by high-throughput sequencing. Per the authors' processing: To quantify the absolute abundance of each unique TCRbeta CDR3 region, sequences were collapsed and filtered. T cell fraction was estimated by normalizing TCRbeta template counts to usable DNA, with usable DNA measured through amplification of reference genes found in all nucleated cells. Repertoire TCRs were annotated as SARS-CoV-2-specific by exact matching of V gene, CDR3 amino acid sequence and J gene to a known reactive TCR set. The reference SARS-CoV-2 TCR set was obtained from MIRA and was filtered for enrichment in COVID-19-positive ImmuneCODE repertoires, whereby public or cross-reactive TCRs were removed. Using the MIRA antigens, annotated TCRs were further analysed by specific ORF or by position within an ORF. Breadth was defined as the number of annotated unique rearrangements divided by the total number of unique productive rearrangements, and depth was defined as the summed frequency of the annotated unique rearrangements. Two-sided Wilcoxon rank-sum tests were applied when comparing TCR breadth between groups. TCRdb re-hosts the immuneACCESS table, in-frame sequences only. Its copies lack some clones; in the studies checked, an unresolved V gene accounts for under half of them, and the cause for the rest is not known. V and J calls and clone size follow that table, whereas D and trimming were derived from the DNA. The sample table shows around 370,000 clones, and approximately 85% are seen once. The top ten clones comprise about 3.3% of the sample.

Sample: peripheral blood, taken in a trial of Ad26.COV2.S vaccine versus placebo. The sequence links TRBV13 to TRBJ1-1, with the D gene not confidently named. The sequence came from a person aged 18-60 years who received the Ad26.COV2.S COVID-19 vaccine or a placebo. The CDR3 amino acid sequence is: CASSSPIPRGRAFF. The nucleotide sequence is TGTGCCAGCAGCTCCCCGATTCCACGGGGTAGAGCTTTCTTT.